One and the same sample provided the 6 T cell receptor beta chains below, sequenced in a study of CD8 T cells in Susac syndrome. Random hexamers served to reverse transcribe about 0.45 to 1 ug RNA. TCRdb used MiXCR to reprocess the immunoSEQ multiplex PCR reads, holding one entry per CDR3 protein. Of roughly 120,000 distinct CDR3 sequences in the sample, approximately 93% were seen once. The sample taken for sequencing was CD4+ T cells from PBMCs. The receptors stem from a human donor with multiple sclerosis.

The chain recombines TRBV20-1 with TRBJ1-5; maybe TRBD1 (5 bases). The ends were cut back, 0 bases at V and 5 bases at J, with 14 bases in the middle. The CDR3 extends over 15 amino acids. Germline V CDR1 and CDR2: DFQATT, SNEGSKA (reference sequence). This CDR3 is CSARDNGRVHQPQHF. The CDR3 nucleotides are TGCAGTGCTAGAGATAATGGCAGGGTTCATCAGCCCCAGCATTTT.

The V and J genes are TRBV28 and TRBJ1-5, with D unresolved. This CDR3 has 14 amino acids. V lost 1 base and J 5 bases, leaving 9 bases between the germline ends. CDR1 is MDHEN, CDR2 SYDVKM, per germline. Here the CDR3 DNA reads TGTGCCAGCAGTTTATCGGGTCATGATCAGCCCCAGCATTTT. As protein: CASSLSGHDQPQHF.

This clonotype was detected only once. This chain links TRBV19 with TRBJ2-5; the match to TRBD1 covers 7 bases. This CDR3 region has 12 residues. J was trimmed by 10 bases and V by 6 bases; bases with no gene match: 8. Germline CDR1 and CDR2: LNHDA and SQIVND (reference sequence). For the CDR3, the DNA is TGTGCCAGTAGCCCACAGGGGATCGACCAGTACTTC. Protein sequence: CASSPQGIDQYF.

V and J are TRBV30 and TRBJ1-5, with 7 positions matching TRBD1. The junction had 6 bases not matched to a gene; V was cut back by 0 bases and J by 4 bases. This CDR3 is built from 15 residues. The germline V gene has CDR1 GTSNPN and CDR2 SVGIG (reference sequence). In nucleotides, the CDR3 is TGTGCCTGGAGTGTTCATGCAGGGGGTAATCAGCCCCAGCATTTT. Amino acids: CAWSVHAGGNQPQHF.

This chain uses TRBV6-1 with TRBJ1-1; 9 positions agree with TRBD1. The CDR3 totals 14 residues. V gave up 5 bases and J gave up 6 bases; unmatched junction bases: 7. CDR1 is MNHNS, CDR2 SASEGT, per germline. The CDR3 sequence: CASSLAGQGSEAFF. CDR3 bases: TGTGCCAGCAGTCTAGCGGGACAGGGTTCTGAAGCTTTCTTT.

The chain links TRBV19 to TRBJ1-2; D is ambiguous. Germline assignment: CDR1 LNHDA and CDR2 SQIVND (reference sequence). The V and J ends lost 4 bases and 2 bases respectively, with 11 bases between them. CDR3 length: 14 residues. As DNA, the CDR3 is TGTGCCAGTAGTAGGCCCGGGATCAACTATGGCTACACCTTC. The encoded protein is CASSRPGINYGYTF.